Shown below are 30 T cell receptor beta chains from a single sample sequenced in a study of blood T cell repertoires in COVID-19. Assay: immunoSEQ multiplex PCR; the TCRdb copy retains only in-frame clones and omits some. The sample lists 150,000 to 200,000 clones; 65% to 90% were seen once. The sample comprised peripheral blood. These receptors were collected from a man between 60 and 75 years old with acute or convalescent COVID-19.

The chain is built from TRBV3-1 (or the pseudogene TRBV3-2) and TRBJ2-7, with D possibly being TRBD1 (7 bases). The CDR3 length is 13 residues. Trimming shortened V by 6 bases and J by 7 bases, and 16 bases separated the two germline ends. Germline CDR1 is LGHDT and CDR2 is YNNKEL (reference sequence). CDR3 DNA: TGTGCCAGCAGTGACAGGGAGGCGAGTGAGCAGTACTTC. Amino acids: CASSDREASEQYF.

This clone was counted a few times. This chain uses TRBV14 with TRBJ2-1; 10 bases agree with TRBD2. The CDR3 covers 15 residues. V trimming: 4 bases; J trimming: 4 bases; junction bases outside the gene matches: 4. The germline CDR1 and CDR2 sequences are SGHDN and FVKESK. The CDR3 here is CASSPLAGVYNEQFF. Written as DNA, the CDR3 is TGTGCCAGCAGCCCCCTAGCGGGAGTTTACAATGAGCAGTTCTTC. Full variable domain (remainder filled in from reference TRBV14 and TRBJ2-1): EAGVTQFPSHSVIEKGQTVTLRCDPISGHDNLYWYRRVMGKEIKFLLHFVKESKQDESGMPNNRFLAERTGGTYSTLKVQPAELEDSGVYFCASSPLAGVYNEQFFGPGTRLTVL.

V is TRBV28 and J is TRBJ2-3; 8 nucleotides align to TRBD1. The ends lost 6 bases at V and 6 bases at J; junction bases unmatched: 8. The CDR3 consists of 14 residues. In germline, CDR1 is MDHEN, CDR2 SYDVKM. The CDR3 region has the DNA TGTGCCAGCAGGTTAAGACAGGGGCGGGATACGCAGTATTTT. Residues: CASRLRQGRDTQYF.

This clone was found once. The chain carries TRBV20-1 and TRBJ1-1; D not certain. This CDR3 comprises 10 residues. Germline lookup yields CDR1 DFQATT and CDR2 SNEGSKA (reference sequence). Deletions cut 6 bases from V and 6 bases from J, with 8 bases between. CDR3 in DNA: TGCAGTGCCACTTCCTCTGAAGCTTTCTTT. As protein: CSATSSEAFF.

The chain joins TRBV7-3 to TRBJ1-1, with D maybe TRBD1 (6 bases). Germline V lookup: CDR1 SGHTA, CDR2 FQGTGA. V dropped 5 bases and J dropped 7 bases, with 14 bases sitting between them. The CDR3 length is 13 residues. CDR3 region: CASSPRGAREAFF. The DNA for the CDR3 is TGTGCCAGCAGCCCCCGGGGGGCGCGTGAAGCTTTCTTT.

Concerning this clone: Compared with germline, one end of the junction differs, possibly owing to a read error. The chain recombines TRBV7-7 with TRBJ2-3; D unclear. This CDR3 region has 14 residues. CDR1 SSHAT and CDR2 FNYEAQ come from the germline V gene (reference sequence). CDR3 protein: CASSLSSSTDTQYF. The DNA of the CDR3 is TGTGCTAGCAGCTTATCCTCTAGCACAGATACGCAGTATTTT. Supplemented by reference TRBV7-7 and TRBJ2-3, the full variable domain reads GAGVSQSPRYKVTKRGQDVTLRCDPISSHATLYWYQQALGQGPEFLTYFNYEAQPDKSGLPSDRFSAERPEGSISTLTIQRTEQRDSAMYRCASSLSSSTDTQYFGPGTRLTVL.

The rearrangement uses TRBV19 and TRBJ2-1; TRBD2 matches at 9 bases. Germline V gives CDR1 LNHDA, CDR2 SQIVND (reference sequence). CDR3 length: 17 amino acids. V lost 7 bases to trimming and J lost 8 bases; unmatched junction nucleotides: 18. CDR3 sequence: CASNHPRGLARRDEQFF. The CDR3 nucleotides are TGTGCCAGTAACCACCCACGGGGACTAGCCCGCCGGGATGAGCAGTTCTTC.

The chain links TRBV21-1 to TRBJ1-6; the table gives TRBD1 as D, unverified against the DNA. TRBV21-1 is a known pseudogene. The CDR3 sequence is 17 residues long. CDR3 region: CASSKGGQGAYNSPLHF. In DNA, the CDR3 is TGTGCCAGCAGCAAAGGGGGACAGGGGGCCTATAATTCACCCCTCCACTTT.

The chain couples TRBV30 to TRBJ2-2; 11 bases are a match to TRBD2. With V trimmed by 0 bases and J by 0 bases, 6 bases remained unmatched. CDR3 length: 18 residues. The germline CDR1 and CDR2 sequences are GTSNPN and SVGIG (reference sequence). CDR3 in DNA: TGTGCCTGGAGTGTAAGGCCTAGCGGGAGGCCGAACACCGGGGAGCTGTTTTTT. Translation: CAWSVRPSGRPNTGELFF.

The rearrangement links TRBV24-1 to TRBJ1-4; tentatively, D is TRBD1 (5 bases). This CDR3 has 12 amino acids. V lost 1 base to trimming and J lost 12 bases, with 8 bases between them. Germline CDR1 reads KGHDR; CDR2 reads SFDVKD. Here the CDR3 reads CATSDFKGELFF. CDR3 coding DNA: TGTGCCACCAGTGATTTCAAAGGGGAACTGTTTTTT.

The rearrangement links TRBV7-2 to TRBJ2-1; 11 bases line up with TRBD2. J was trimmed by 7 bases and V by 2 bases; bases with no gene match: 4. Germline V lookup: CDR1 SGHTA, CDR2 FQGNSA. CDR3 length: 15 amino acids. CDR3 DNA sequence: TGTGCCAGCAGCTTATACCGGACTAGCGGGAATGAGCAGTTCTTC. It is translated as CASSLYRTSGNEQFF. Supplemented by reference TRBV7-2 and TRBJ2-1, the full variable domain reads GAGVSQSPSNKVTEKGKDVELRCDPISGHTALYWYRQSLGQGLEFLIYFQGNSAPDKSGLPSDRFSAERTGGSVSTLTIQRTQQEDSAVYLCASSLYRTSGNEQFFGPGTRLTVL.

The genes are TRBV10-3 and TRBJ1-4, with D possibly TRBD1 on 5 matching bases. V gave up 10 bases and J gave up 4 bases, with 16 bases separating them. Per germline, CDR1 ENHRY and CDR2 SYGVKD. The CDR3 runs to 14 residues. CDR3: CATKAPGGNEKLFF. The CDR3 nucleotides read TGTGCCACCAAAGCCCCGGGGGGTAATGAAAAACTGTTTTTT.

The chain is built from TRBV6-2 or TRBV6-3 and TRBJ1-2; 8 bases are a match to TRBD1. Per germline, CDR1 MNHEY and CDR2 SVGEGT. Trimming took 6 bases from V and 2 from J; bases not matched to a gene: 5. There are 14 residues in the CDR3. CDR3 region: CASSMTGANYGYTF. As DNA, the CDR3 is TGTGCCAGCAGCATGACAGGGGCCAACTATGGCTACACCTTC.

The V gene is TRBV7-3, the J gene TRBJ2-2, with 13 bases that match TRBD2. CDR1 and CDR2 from the germline V gene are SGHTA and FQGTGA. The J segment lost 8 bases and the V segment lost 5 bases, leaving 11 bases of the junction unmatched. This CDR3 region has 17 residues. The CDR3 sequence is CASSATGTSGISGELFF. The CDR3 nucleotides are TGTGCCAGCAGCGCCACCGGGACTAGCGGGATTTCTGGGGAGCTGTTTTTT.

The rearrangement joins TRBV30 to TRBJ2-7, with D hard to call. This CDR3 has 11 residues. CDR1 is GTSNPN and CDR2 is SVGIG in the germline V gene (reference sequence). Trimming stripped 2 bases from V and 1 base from J, with 3 bases between. The DNA for the CDR3 is TGTGCCTGGAGTCGGTCCTACGAGCAGTACTTC. It is translated as CAWSRSYEQYF.

V is TRBV7-3 and J is TRBJ2-3; TRBD2 matches 8 bases. The CDR3 totals 16 residues. CDR1 is SGHTA and CDR2 is FQGTGA in the germline V gene. V lost 5 bases, J lost 7 bases, and 14 bases stayed unmatched. The CDR3 nucleotides read TGTGCCAGCAGCCCCGCCGGGGGGACTAGAAAGAATACGCAGTATTTT. Translating it yields CASSPAGGTRKNTQYF.

This chain links TRBV6-5 with TRBJ1-2; TRBD1 aligns across 7 bases. The junction had 10 bases not matched to a gene; V was cut back by 6 bases and J by 3 bases. This CDR3 comprises 15 residues. The germline gives CDR1 MNHEY, CDR2 SVGAGI. The CDR3 DNA follows: TGTGCCAGCAGCGATACAGGGGCTTCTGACTATGGCTACACCTTC. Translating gives CASSDTGASDYGYTF.

The gene calls are TRBV7-2 and TRBJ1-2; perhaps TRBD1 as D (6 bases). V lost 5 bases to trimming and J lost 9 bases, with 28 bases between them. The CDR3 runs to 17 residues. From germline, CDR1 is SGHTA and CDR2 FQGNSA. CDR3 amino acids: CASSLLRGAGWRERYTF. The CDR3 region has the DNA TGTGCCAGCAGCCTCCTACGGGGGGCCGGATGGCGGGAGCGCTACACCTTC.

The chain carries TRBV10-2 and TRBJ2-3; 8 bases map to TRBD2. The CDR3 consists of 15 residues. J gave up 2 bases and V 8 bases, and 9 bases lay outside the gene matches. Germline-derived CDR1 and CDR2 are WSHSY and SAAADI. The CDR3 protein is CASGPTSGLTDTQYF. CDR3 coding DNA: TGCGCCAGCGGCCCAACTAGCGGACTCACAGATACGCAGTATTTT.

The chain is built from TRBV15 and TRBJ2-7; 8 positions match TRBD1. With V trimmed by 5 bases and J by 5 bases, 5 bases remained unmatched. The germline V gene has CDR1 LNHNV and CDR2 YYDKDF (reference sequence). The CDR3 has 13 residues. The chain's CDR3 is CATSGTTGDEQYF. The CDR3 DNA sequence: TGTGCCACCAGCGGGACGACAGGGGACGAGCAGTACTTC.

The chain couples TRBV2 to TRBJ2-5; 9 bases match TRBD1. The CDR3 has 14 amino acids. V shed 3 bases, J shed 1 base, and the junction held 0 bases outside the gene matches. Germline lookup yields CDR1 SNHLY and CDR2 FYNNEI. CDR3 region: CASSEGQGQETQYF. The CDR3 DNA follows: TGTGCCAGCAGTGAGGGACAGGGCCAAGAGACCCAGTACTTC.

V gene TRBV30 combines with J gene TRBJ2-7, with TRBD1 matching 9 bases. The germline V gene encodes CDR1 GTSNPN and CDR2 SVGIG (reference sequence). The CDR3 is 14 residues long. Trimming at V came to 0 bases and at J to 7 bases, leaving 7 bases not matched to a gene. CDR3 bases: TGTGCCTGGAGTGTACAACAGGGGGCTGGAGAGCAGTACTTC. Translating it yields CAWSVQQGAGEQYF.

This chain's CDR3 is CASSTQGTNEQFF. CDR3 DNA: TGTGCCAGCTCTACGCAGGGGACCAATGAGCAGTTCTTC. The rearrangement uses TRBV2 and TRBJ2-1; TRBD1 is a possible D gene (6 bases). Germline CDR1 SNHLY, CDR2 FYNNEI. The CDR3 length is 13 residues. V lost 8 bases and J 6 bases, leaving 14 bases between the germline ends.

The chain has TRBV11-2 and TRBJ1-1, with a tentative D call TRBD1 (6 bases). From germline, CDR1 is SGHAT and CDR2 FQNNGV. There are 13 residues in the CDR3. Trimming removed 1 base from V and 10 bases from J, with 13 bases in between. The CDR3 reads CASSLVGGSVAFF. The CDR3 DNA reads TGTGCCAGCAGCTTAGTTGGGGGCTCCGTAGCTTTCTTT.

This sequence joins TRBV18 and TRBJ2-1; 16 nucleotides match TRBD2. The CDR3 loop spans 20 amino acids. The V and J ends lost 5 bases and 6 bases, in that order; junction bases with no gene match: 16. Germline V lookup: CDR1 KGHSH, CDR2 LQKENI. The CDR3 here is CASSTTGTSGRASPSNEQFF. In DNA, the CDR3 is TGTGCCAGCTCAACAACCGGGACTAGCGGGAGGGCCAGTCCAAGCAATGAGCAGTTCTTC.

The chain has TRBV19 and TRBJ2-3; 9 nucleotides agree with TRBD1. The CDR3 runs 17 residues. Trimming removed 4 bases from V and 2 bases from J; junction bases left unmatched: 10. In germline, CDR1 is LNHDA, CDR2 SQIVND (reference sequence). The CDR3 is CASSTDRGRGSTDTQYF. The CDR3 coding sequence is TGTGCCAGTAGTACGGACAGGGGCCGCGGGTCCACAGATACGCAGTATTTT.

The chain has TRBV7-3 and TRBJ2-7; TRBD1 aligns across 7 bases. The V gene end was trimmed by 6 bases and the J gene end by 0 bases; junction bases not matched to a gene: 11. The CDR3 loop spans 16 amino acids. Germline V CDR1 and CDR2: SGHTA, FQGTGA. The chain's CDR3 is CASRGQHYLVSYEQYF. The CDR3 DNA reads as TGTGCCAGCAGGGGACAGCACTATTTGGTCTCCTACGAGCAGTACTTC.

In nucleotides, the CDR3 is TGTGCCAGTAGTACCTACAGGGTCTTTGACCTGGATGAGCAGTTCTTC. Protein sequence: CASSTYRVFDLDEQFF. The chain recombines TRBV19 with TRBJ2-1, with D possibly TRBD1 on 6 matching bases. Germline V gives CDR1 LNHDA, CDR2 SQIVND (reference sequence). Trimming stripped 4 bases from V and 8 bases from J, with 21 bases between. The CDR3 runs 16 residues.

This clone has just a few counts. The rearrangement links TRBV4-2 to TRBJ2-7, with 10 positions matching TRBD1. Looked up from germline, CDR1 is LGHNA and CDR2 is YNFKEQ. The CDR3 length is 16 residues. V was pared by 1 base and J by 3 bases, with 6 bases of the junction left unmatched. This CDR3 is CASSQGVRDRGYEQYF. CDR3 sequence (DNA): TGTGCCAGCAGCCAAGGAGTCAGGGACAGGGGCTACGAGCAGTACTTC.

The chain carries TRBV7-9 and TRBJ1-2; TRBD1 aligns across 7 bases. Germline loops: CDR1 SEHNR, CDR2 FQNEAQ (reference sequence). The CDR3 extends over 14 amino acids. With V trimmed by 1 base and J by 8 bases, 7 bases remained unmatched. This chain's CDR3 is CASSLGGTVPGYTF. Here the CDR3 DNA reads TGTGCCAGCAGCTTAGGGGGGACAGTTCCCGGCTACACCTTC.